The 11 T cell receptor beta chains below were found in one sample sequenced in a study of T cells in Graves' hyperthyroidism and ophthalmopathy. RNA transcripts provided the source from which TCR beta CDR3 regions were amplified. Primed by the HTBI set, a first-round RT-PCR was run on the TCR CDR3. Via MiXCR, TCRdb re-called the multiplex PCR reads, giving one row per CDR3 protein. The sample has 400,000 to 600,000 distinct CDR3 sequences, roughly 20% seen once; the top ten hold 26%. The sequenced sample was blood. The receptors were gathered from a man younger than 30 with Graves' hyperthyroidism.

The chain uses TRBV7-2 and TRBJ2-5; 8 bases fit TRBD2. CDR1 and CDR2 from the germline V gene are SGHTA and FQGNSA. The CDR3 sequence is 16 residues long. V lost 1 base, J lost 2 bases, and 6 bases stayed unmatched. The DNA of the CDR3 is TGTGCCAGCAGCTTAGGTTCCAGCGGGAGTCAAGAGACCCAGTACTTC. Translating it yields CASSLGSSGSQETQYF.

Many counts were recorded for this clonotype. The chain couples TRBV7-9 to TRBJ2-2; D is uncertain. Trimming removed 7 bases at V and 1 base at J, with 7 bases between. The CDR3 is made up of 13 amino acids. The germline gives CDR1 SEHNR, CDR2 FQNEAQ (reference sequence). CDR3 region: CASMAVNTGELFF. CDR3 bases: TGTGCCAGCATGGCAGTGAACACCGGGGAGCTGTTTTTT.

This clonotype was observed many times. The rearrangement uses TRBV28 and TRBJ2-5, with TRBD1 identical over 8 bases. The germline V gene has CDR1 MDHEN and CDR2 SYDVKM. V shed 10 bases, J shed 5 bases, and the junction held 6 bases outside the gene matches. This CDR3 region has 12 residues. CDR3 DNA sequence: TGTGCCACCGGACAGGGTGATGAGACCCAGTACTTC. Translating it yields CATGQGDETQYF.

The sample holds a few counts of this clonotype. A read error may account for a junction end that differs from germline. The V and J genes are TRBV5-5 and TRBJ1-2; TRBD1 matches 9 bases. The length of the CDR3 is 14 residues. In germline, CDR1 is SGHKS, CDR2 YYEKEE (reference sequence). This CDR3 reads CSSSWGQGNYGYTF. In nucleotides, the CDR3 is TGTTCCAGCAGCTGGGGACAGGGAAACTATGGCTACACCTTC.

The chain carries TRBV6-5 and TRBJ2-7; D gene unclear. The CDR3 runs to 17 residues. Trimming shortened V by 0 bases and J by 2 bases, and 17 bases separated the two germline ends. Germline-derived CDR1 and CDR2 are MNHEY and SVGAGI. The CDR3 here is CASSYSLDVAVTYEQYF. CDR3 in DNA: TGTGCCAGCAGTTACTCTCTGGATGTGGCAGTTACCTACGAGCAGTACTTC.

The V gene is TRBV6-5, the J gene TRBJ2-7; 9 bases are shared with TRBD1. The CDR3 consists of 16 residues. Germline V CDR1 and CDR2: MNHEY, SVGAGI. J lost 2 bases, V lost 2 bases, and 7 bases had no gene match. CDR3 in DNA: TGTGCCAGCAGTTACGGTGAGACAGGGGGGGCCTACGAGCAGTACTTC. Translating it yields CASSYGETGGAYEQYF.

This clonotype was detected ten times or more. The chain has TRBV12-3 or TRBV12-4 and TRBJ2-7; TRBD1 agrees at 7 bases. V trimming: 2 bases; J trimming: 7 bases; junction bases outside the gene matches: 14. The CDR3 is 16 residues long. The DNA of the CDR3 is TGTGCCAGCAGTTTATGGGGTCAAGGGGGCCCCGGAGAGCAGTACTTC. This codes for CASSLWGQGGPGEQYF.

The V call is TRBV5-1, the J call TRBJ1-5; D may be TRBD1 (6 bases). This CDR3 has 15 residues. From germline, CDR1 is SGHRS and CDR2 YFSETQ. V lost 4 bases to trimming and J lost 9 bases, with 20 bases between them. As DNA, the CDR3 is TGCGCCAGCAGCGCAACTACGGGGGGCTGGACGCCCCAGCATTTT. Its protein product is CASSATTGGWTPQHF.

Ten or more counts support this clonotype. The genes are TRBV6-4 and TRBJ1-2; D is uncertain. The germline V gene has CDR1 MRHNA and CDR2 SNTAGT. The CDR3 covers 12 residues. Trimming cost V 2 bases and J 7 bases, with 8 bases left between them. The CDR3 DNA sequence: TGTGCCAGCAGTGACGGTGAGGTTGGCTACACCTTC. This codes for CASSDGEVGYTF.

CDR3 sequence: CASSWTGSNEQYF. CDR3 in DNA: TGTGCCAGCAGCTGGACAGGGAGTAACGAGCAGTACTTC. The V call is TRBV12-3 or TRBV12-4, the J call TRBJ2-7, with TRBD1 matching 8 bases. The trim removed 6 bases at V and 5 bases at J, leaving 6 bases unmatched. The CDR3 is 13 residues long.

The chain uses TRBV6-5 and TRBJ2-7; perhaps TRBD1 as D (5 bases). Germline-derived CDR1 and CDR2 are MNHEY and SVGAGI. The CDR3 has 14 residues. V shed 2 bases and J shed 3 bases, with 11 bases lying between them. The DNA for the CDR3 is TGTGCCAGCAGTTACCGGAGCAGGGACTACGAGCAGTACTTC. It codes for CASSYRSRDYEQYF.